This TCR beta chain was recovered during a study of T cell responses to AZD1222 COVID-19 vaccine. CDR3 length: 14 residues. Between the trimmed V and J ends, which lost 4 bases and 6 bases, there was a span of 13 bases. Germline loops: CDR1 SEHNR, CDR2 FQNEAQ (reference sequence). Produced via immunoSEQ multiplex PCR; TCRdb's table is partial and in-frame only. The sample holds around 65,000 clones, over 80% seen once. This chain uses TRBV7-9 with TRBJ2-1; weak D call: TRBD2 (5 bases). Material: peripheral blood, obtained 28 days after the second AZD1222 dose. The TCR sequence derives from an adult who received the AZD1222 COVID-19 vaccine. The CDR3 here is CASSWGVVGNEQFF. The DNA for the CDR3 is TGTGCCAGCAGCTGGGGAGTGGTAGGCAATGAGCAGTTCTTC.